This T cell receptor (beta chain) was obtained from a study of blood T cell repertoires in COVID-19. Study-wide background: COVID-19 samples from acute and convalescent phases originated in the United States, Italy and Spain. Sources were T cells, B-cell-depleted T cells, or PBMCs; the material itself was cDNA or gDNA.

V shed 4 bases, J shed 4 bases, and the junction held 13 bases outside the gene matches. The CDR3 extends over 18 amino acids. CDR1 is LGHDT and CDR2 is YNNKEL in the germline V gene (reference sequence). Original handling: Estimated nucleated cell counts came from reference gene primer amplification. This table comes from immunoSEQ multiplex PCR, and its TCRdb copy is limited to in-frame clones, with some not included. V and J calls and clone size are given by that table; D and trimming were obtained from the DNA. This sample yields under 350,000 clones, of which roughly 85% are seen a single time; 4% to 5.5% belongs to the top ten.

The sequence was obtained from a woman aged 35 to 49 with acute COVID-19. This chain links TRBV3-1 (or the pseudogene TRBV3-2) with TRBJ2-1; 10 nucleotides align to TRBD2. The sequenced material came from PBMCs or T cells enriched from blood (not recorded which). The CDR3 DNA reads as TGTGCCAGCAGCCCCCCAGGTTTTAGCGGGAGGCTTTACAATGAGCAGTTCTTC. Residues: CASSPPGFSGRLYNEQFF.